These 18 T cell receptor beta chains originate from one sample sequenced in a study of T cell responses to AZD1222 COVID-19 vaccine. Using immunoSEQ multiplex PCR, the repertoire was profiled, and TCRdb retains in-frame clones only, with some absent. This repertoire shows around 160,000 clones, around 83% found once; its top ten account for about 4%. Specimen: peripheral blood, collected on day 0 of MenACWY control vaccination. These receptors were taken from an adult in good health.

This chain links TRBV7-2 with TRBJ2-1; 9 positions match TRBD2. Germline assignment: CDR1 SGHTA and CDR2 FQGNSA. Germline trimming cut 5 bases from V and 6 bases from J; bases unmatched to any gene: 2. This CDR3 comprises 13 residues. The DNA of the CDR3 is TGTGCCAGCAGCCTTAGCGGGGGCAATGAGCAGTTCTTC. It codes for CASSLSGGNEQFF.

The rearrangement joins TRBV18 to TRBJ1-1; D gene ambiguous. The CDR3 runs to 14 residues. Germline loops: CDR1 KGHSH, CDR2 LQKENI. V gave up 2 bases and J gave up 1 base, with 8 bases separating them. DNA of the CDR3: TGTGCCAGCTCACCATGGACGGAGAACACTGAAGCTTTCTTT. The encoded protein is CASSPWTENTEAFF. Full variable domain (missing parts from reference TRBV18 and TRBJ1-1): NAGVMQNPRHLVRRRGQEARLRCSPMKGHSHVYWYRQLPEEGLKFMVYLQKENIIDESGMPKERFSAEFPKEGPSILRIQQVVRGDSAAYFCASSPWTENTEAFFGQGTRLTVV.

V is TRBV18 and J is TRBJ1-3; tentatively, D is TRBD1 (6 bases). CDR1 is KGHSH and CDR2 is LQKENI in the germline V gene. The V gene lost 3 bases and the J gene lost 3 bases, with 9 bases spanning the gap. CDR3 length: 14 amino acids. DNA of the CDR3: TGTGCCAGCTCACCGTACAGGGATGGAAACACCATATATTTT. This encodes CASSPYRDGNTIYF.

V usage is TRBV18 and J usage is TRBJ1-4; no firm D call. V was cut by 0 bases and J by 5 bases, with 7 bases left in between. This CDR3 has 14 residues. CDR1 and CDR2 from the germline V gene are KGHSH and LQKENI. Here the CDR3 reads CASSPPRGNEKLFF. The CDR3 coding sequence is TGTGCCAGCTCACCACCCCGCGGGAATGAAAAACTGTTTTTT.

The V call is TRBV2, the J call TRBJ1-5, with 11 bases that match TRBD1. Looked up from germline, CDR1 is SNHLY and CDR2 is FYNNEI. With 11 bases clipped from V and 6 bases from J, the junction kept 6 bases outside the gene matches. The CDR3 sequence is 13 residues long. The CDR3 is CAAGQGGGQPQHF. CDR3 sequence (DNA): TGTGCCGCGGGACAGGGGGGTGGTCAGCCCCAGCATTTT. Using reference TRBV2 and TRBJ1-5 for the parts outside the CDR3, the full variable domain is EPEVTQTPSHQVTQMGQEVILRCVPISNHLYFYWYRQILGQKVEFLVSFYNNEISEKSEIFDDQFSVERPDGSNFTLKIRSTKLEDSAMYFCAAGQGGGQPQHFGDGTRLSIL.

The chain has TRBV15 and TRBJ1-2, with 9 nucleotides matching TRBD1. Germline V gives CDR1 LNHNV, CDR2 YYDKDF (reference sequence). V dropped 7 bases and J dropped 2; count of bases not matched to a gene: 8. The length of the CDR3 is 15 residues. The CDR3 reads CATNYGDRDNYGYTF. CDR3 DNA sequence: TGTGCCACCAATTACGGGGACAGGGACAACTATGGCTACACCTTC.

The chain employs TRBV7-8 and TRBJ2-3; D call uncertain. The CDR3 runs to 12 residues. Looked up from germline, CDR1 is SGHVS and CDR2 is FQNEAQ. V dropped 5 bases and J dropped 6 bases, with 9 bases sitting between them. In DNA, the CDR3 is TGTGCCAGCAGCCCCTACGGGGATACGCAGTATTTT. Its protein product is CASSPYGDTQYF.

In DNA form, the CDR3 reads TGTGCCAGCAGGTCGGGACAGGGAAGGGAAAAACTGTTTTTT. Protein sequence: CASRSGQGREKLFF. V is TRBV28 and J is TRBJ1-4, with TRBD1 identical over 9 bases. Trimming cost V 6 bases and J 8 bases; bases outside gene matches: 7. CDR3 length: 14 residues. Germline V gene data show CDR1 as MDHEN and CDR2 as SYDVKM.

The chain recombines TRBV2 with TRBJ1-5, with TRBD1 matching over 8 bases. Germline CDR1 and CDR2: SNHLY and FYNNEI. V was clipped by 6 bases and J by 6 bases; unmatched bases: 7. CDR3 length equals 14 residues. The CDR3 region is CASRGQALGQPQHF. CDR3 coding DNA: TGTGCCAGCAGGGGACAGGCCTTAGGTCAGCCCCAGCATTTT. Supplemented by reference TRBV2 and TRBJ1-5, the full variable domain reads EPEVTQTPSHQVTQMGQEVILRCVPISNHLYFYWYRQILGQKVEFLVSFYNNEISEKSEIFDDQFSVERPDGSNFTLKIRSTKLEDSAMYFCASRGQALGQPQHFGDGTRLSIL.

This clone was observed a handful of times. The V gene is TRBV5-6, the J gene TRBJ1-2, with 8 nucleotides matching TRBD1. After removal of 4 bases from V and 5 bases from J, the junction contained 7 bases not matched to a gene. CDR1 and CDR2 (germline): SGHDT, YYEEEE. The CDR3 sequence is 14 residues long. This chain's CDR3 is CASSTGTGTYGYTF. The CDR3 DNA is TGTGCCAGCAGCACGGGGACAGGAACTTATGGCTACACCTTC.

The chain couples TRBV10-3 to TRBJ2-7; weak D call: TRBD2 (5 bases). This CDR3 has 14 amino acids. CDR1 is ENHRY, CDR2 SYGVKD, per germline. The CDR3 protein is CAISEAGSLTELYV. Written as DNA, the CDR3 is TGTGCCATCAGTGAGGCGGGCAGCCTGACGGAGCTGTACGTC.

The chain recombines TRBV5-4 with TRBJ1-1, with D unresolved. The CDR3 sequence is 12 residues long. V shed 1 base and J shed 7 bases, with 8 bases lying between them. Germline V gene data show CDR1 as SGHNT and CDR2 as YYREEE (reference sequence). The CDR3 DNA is TGTGCCAGCAGCTTGAGGAATTTTGAAGCTTTCTTT. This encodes CASSLRNFEAFF.

The CDR3 DNA reads as TGTGCCAGCAGCCAAGTCTCCCTAGCGGCTAATGAAAAACTGTTTTTT. This codes for CASSQVSLAANEKLFF. This chain joins TRBV3-1 (or the pseudogene TRBV3-2) and TRBJ1-4; no firm D call. Trimming took 1 base from V and 3 from J, leaving 12 bases between them. The CDR3 sequence is 16 residues long. The V gene's germline CDR1 is LGHDT and CDR2 YNNKEL (reference sequence).

The CDR3 loop is CASRNGYGYTF. CDR3 DNA: TGCGCCAGCAGGAATGGCTATGGCTACACCTTC. The chain links TRBV5-1 to TRBJ1-2; D not certain. V lost 5 bases, J lost 4 bases, and 6 bases lay in between. This CDR3 contains 11 residues. Germline loops: CDR1 SGHRS, CDR2 YFSETQ. Full variable domain (outside the CDR3, taken from reference TRBV5-1 and TRBJ1-2): KAGVTQTPRYLIKTRGQQVTLSCSPISGHRSVSWYQQTPGQGLQFLFEYFSETQRNKGNFPGRFSGRQFSNSRSEMNVSTLELGDSALYLCASRNGYGYTFGSGTRLTVV.

In DNA form, the CDR3 reads TGTGCCAGCAGTGGGGGGGGCCCTGAAGCTTTCTTT. Translation gives CASSGGGPEAFF. The rearrangement joins TRBV2 to TRBJ1-1; D perhaps matches TRBD1 (6 bases). Germline values: CDR1 SNHLY, CDR2 FYNNEI. There are 12 residues in the CDR3. V lost 4 bases and J 6 bases, leaving 9 bases between the germline ends.

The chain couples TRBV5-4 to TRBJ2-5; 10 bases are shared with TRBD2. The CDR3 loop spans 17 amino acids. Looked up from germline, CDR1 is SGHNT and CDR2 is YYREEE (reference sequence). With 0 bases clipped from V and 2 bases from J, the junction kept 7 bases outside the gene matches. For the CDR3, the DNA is TGTGCCAGCAGCTTGGTAGCTAGCGGGGGTAAGCAAGAGACCCAGTACTTC. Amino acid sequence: CASSLVASGGKQETQYF.

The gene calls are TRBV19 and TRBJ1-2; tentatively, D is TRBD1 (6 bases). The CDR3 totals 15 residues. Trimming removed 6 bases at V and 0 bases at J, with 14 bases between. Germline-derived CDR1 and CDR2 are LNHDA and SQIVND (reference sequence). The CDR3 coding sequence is TGTGCCAGTAGCACGACCGGACAGTCTAACTATGGCTACACCTTC. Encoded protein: CASSTTGQSNYGYTF.

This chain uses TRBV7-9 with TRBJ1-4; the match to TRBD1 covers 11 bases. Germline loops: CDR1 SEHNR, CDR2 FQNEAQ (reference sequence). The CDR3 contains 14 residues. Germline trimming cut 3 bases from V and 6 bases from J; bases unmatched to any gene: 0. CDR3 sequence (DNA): TGTGCCAGCAGCTTGGGACAGGGGGATGAAAAACTGTTTTTT. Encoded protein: CASSLGQGDEKLFF.